The 18 T cell receptor beta chains presented below share a single source sample, sequenced in a study of cytomegalovirus exposure and HLA in healthy donors. The PCR had 60 Vbeta and 13 Jbeta primers. The assay was immunoSEQ multiplex PCR, and TCRdb's table has in-frame clones only and misses some. The sample contains 100,000 to 150,000 clones, roughly 80% of which appear only once. Sequenced sample: PBMCs. The receptors shown here come from a man between 18 and 29 years old in good health and CMV-seropositive.

The J gene is TRBJ2-7, the V gene TRBV28; 7 nucleotides align to TRBD1. CDR1 is MDHEN, CDR2 SYDVKM, per germline. The CDR3 consists of 15 residues. V dropped 4 bases and J dropped 2; count of bases not matched to a gene: 8. CDR3 DNA: TGTGCCAGCAGTTCGCCGGGACAGTTCCCCTACGAGCAGTACTTC. Its protein is CASSSPGQFPYEQYF.

This sequence joins TRBV4-1 and TRBJ1-1, with D unresolved. The CDR3 contains 13 residues. Germline CDR1 reads MGHRA; CDR2 reads YSYEKL. The V and J ends lost 7 bases and 0 bases respectively, with 9 bases between them. In nucleotides, the CDR3 is TGCGCCAGCACCCCCGGGGTGAACACTGAAGCTTTCTTT. Its protein is CASTPGVNTEAFF.

The rearrangement uses TRBV27 and TRBJ1-5; D is unresolved. Trimming stripped 6 bases from V and 6 bases from J, with 15 bases between. Germline CDR1 reads MNHEY; CDR2 reads SMNVEV (reference sequence). The CDR3 has 14 residues. The DNA for the CDR3 is TGTGCCAGCAGCCCGGACTTAATAGGTCAGCCCCAGCATTTT. This codes for CASSPDLIGQPQHF.

This chain uses TRBV30 with TRBJ1-1, with D hard to call. Germline V gene data show CDR1 as GTSNPN and CDR2 as SVGIG (reference sequence). Between the trimmed V and J ends, which lost 4 bases and 8 bases, there was a span of 14 bases. The CDR3 runs to 12 residues. The CDR3 DNA reads TGTGCCTGGACCGAATCATTGCGCGAAGCTTTCTTT. It codes for CAWTESLREAFF.

This clone was seen once. The rearrangement links TRBV6-5 to TRBJ2-7, with TRBD1 matching 8 bases. Unmatched junction bases numbered 6, after V lost 2 bases and J lost 0 bases. This CDR3 region has 16 residues. From germline, CDR1 is MNHEY and CDR2 SVGAGI. This CDR3 is CASSYKDRAISYEQYF. The CDR3 DNA follows: TGTGCCAGCAGTTACAAGGACAGGGCGATCTCCTACGAGCAGTACTTC.

The J gene is TRBJ1-5, the V gene TRBV9; D possibly corresponds to TRBD1 (5 bases). Germline assignment: CDR1 SGDLS and CDR2 YYNGEE. V dropped 0 bases and J dropped 7 bases, with 8 bases sitting between them. This CDR3 comprises 13 residues. CDR3 sequence (DNA): TGTGCCAGCAGCGTAGAGGGGTGGCAGCCCCAGCATTTT. As protein: CASSVEGWQPQHF.

The chain employs TRBV9 and TRBJ1-4; D perhaps matches TRBD1 (6 bases). CDR3 length equals 14 residues. Trimming took off 0 bases at V and 3 bases at J, with 6 bases between the two ends. The germline V gene encodes CDR1 SGDLS and CDR2 YYNGEE. The CDR3 DNA sequence: TGTGCCAGCAGCGTAGGACAGGCTAATGAAAAACTGTTTTTT. Its translation is CASSVGQANEKLFF.

The chain uses TRBV2 and TRBJ2-1; D might be TRBD1 (5 bases). The germline gives CDR1 SNHLY, CDR2 FYNNEI. This CDR3 comprises 19 residues. V was pared by 4 bases and J by 0 bases, with 22 bases between. As DNA, the CDR3 is TGTGCCAGCAGTGGTAGGGGCCAAGACGGTGCGAGCTCCTACAATGAGCAGTTCTTC. Amino acid sequence: CASSGRGQDGASSYNEQFF.

Points on this clone: The sample contains more than one DNA sequence encoding this CDR3. This chain uses TRBV5-1 with TRBJ2-3, with D maybe TRBD2 (6 bases). With 3 bases removed from V and 3 bases from J, the gap between germline ends came to 23 bases. Germline CDR1 reads SGHRS; CDR2 reads YFSETQ. The CDR3 covers 18 residues. The CDR3 region is CASSSTPMTRWGTDTQYF. The CDR3 DNA sequence: TGCGCCAGCAGCTCGACCCCGATGACTAGATGGGGTACAGATACGCAGTATTTT.

The chain links TRBV6-1 to TRBJ2-2; D is possibly TRBD1 (6 bases). The CDR3 extends over 16 amino acids. The V end was cut by 2 bases, the J end by 1 base, with 11 bases between. Germline V gene data show CDR1 as MNHNS and CDR2 as SASEGT. In nucleotides, the CDR3 is TGTGCCAGCAGTGAATGGGGACATGAGAACACCGGGGAGCTGTTTTTT. It yields the protein CASSEWGHENTGELFF.

J is TRBJ2-1 and V is TRBV6-5, with D perhaps TRBD2 (6 bases). Trimming pared 4 bases from V and 6 bases from J, leaving 19 bases between. CDR3 length: 16 residues. Germline V gene data show CDR1 as MNHEY and CDR2 as SVGAGI. In DNA form, the CDR3 reads TGTGCCAGCAGTTCACTAGCTTACTCGGGTGTCAATGAGCAGTTCTTC. It encodes CASSSLAYSGVNEQFF.

This clone was recorded a few times. V usage is TRBV6-5 and J usage is TRBJ1-1; the D gene is possibly TRBD1 (5 bases). Deletions cut 4 bases from V and 2 bases from J, with 14 bases between. The CDR3 is 15 residues long. Germline values: CDR1 MNHEY, CDR2 SVGAGI. CDR3 protein: CASSFLRQINTEAFF. Written as DNA, the CDR3 is TGTGCCAGCAGTTTCCTCCGACAGATTAACACTGAAGCTTTCTTT.

This sequence joins TRBV9 and TRBJ2-5, with 8 bases fitting TRBD1. The CDR3 has 16 amino acids. The V gene end was trimmed by 3 bases and the J gene end by 1 base; junction bases not matched to a gene: 8. Germline lookup yields CDR1 SGDLS and CDR2 YYNGEE. CDR3 nucleotides: TGTGCCAGCAGCGCCAAATGGGACAGGTTCCAAGAGACCCAGTACTTC. Translating it yields CASSAKWDRFQETQYF.

This clone was seen a handful of times. The V gene is TRBV10-3, the J gene TRBJ2-1, with a possible D match to TRBD2 (6 bases). Trimming pared 2 bases from V and 9 bases from J, leaving 17 bases between. Germline V gene lookup returns CDR1 ENHRY and CDR2 SYGVKD. The CDR3 contains 15 residues. CDR3: CAISEAGNLVGEQFF. Here the CDR3 DNA reads TGTGCCATCAGTGAGGCGGGGAACCTAGTCGGTGAGCAGTTCTTC.

The V and J genes are TRBV30 and TRBJ2-6; D is uncertain. The CDR3 extends over 12 amino acids. Per germline, CDR1 GTSNPN and CDR2 SVGIG (reference sequence). V gave up 2 bases and J gave up 13 bases, with 12 bases separating them. CDR3 residues: CAWSSDNSVLTF. The CDR3 DNA reads TGTGCCTGGAGTTCCGACAACAGTGTCCTGACTTTC. The variable domain in full, with the rest retrieved from reference TRBV30 and TRBJ2-6, is SQTIHQWPATLVQPVGSPLSLECTVEGTSNPNLYWYRQAAGRGLQLLFYSVGIGQISSEVPQNLSASRPQDRQFILSSKKLLLSDSGFYLCAWSSDNSVLTFGAGSRLTVL.

This chain joins TRBV5-6 and TRBJ2-5, with 10 nucleotides matching TRBD2. CDR1 is SGHDT and CDR2 is YYEEEE in the germline V gene. V trimming: 0 bases; J trimming: 4 bases; junction bases outside the gene matches: 6. The CDR3 sequence is 16 residues long. CDR3 DNA: TGTGCCAGCAGCTTGGGAAGCGGGGGGGGATTAGAGACCCAGTACTTC. Translated: CASSLGSGGGLETQYF.

The chain employs TRBV2 and TRBJ2-5; 7 bases match TRBD2. Looked up from germline, CDR1 is SNHLY and CDR2 is FYNNEI. The junction had 3 bases not matched to a gene; V was cut back by 4 bases and J by 4 bases. This CDR3 comprises 13 residues. The DNA for the CDR3 is TGTGCCAGCAGTGTTTGGGGGGGAGAGACCCAGTACTTC. It yields the protein CASSVWGGETQYF.

The rearrangement uses TRBV5-6 and TRBJ2-2; 8 bases map to TRBD1. This CDR3 has 16 amino acids. J lost 4 bases, V lost 0 bases, and 5 bases had no gene match. The V gene's germline CDR1 is SGHDT and CDR2 YYEEEE. In nucleotides, the CDR3 is TGTGCCAGCAGCTTGGTCTGGACAGGGAGCACCGGGGAGCTGTTTTTT. Residues: CASSLVWTGSTGELFF.